This T cell receptor beta chain came from a study of cytomegalovirus exposure and HLA in healthy donors. Trimming at V came to 6 bases and at J to 2 bases, leaving 5 bases not matched to a gene. Germline V gives CDR1 SQVTM, CDR2 ANQGSEA. The CDR3 is 15 amino acids. Findings and caveats of the study: A missense variant in DCLRE1C was later tied to TCR beta V- and J-gene trimming. Likely technical artifact: a cluster of highly shared sequence variants.

PCR primers comprised 60 Vbeta and 13 Jbeta primers. Profiled with immunoSEQ multiplex PCR; TCRdb holds only in-frame clones, not every one. The sample contains more than 95,000 clones, 8% to 11% of which appear only once. This clone has more than one count but fewer than ten. What it recognizes is unknown. The receptor was isolated from a woman aged 18-35 years in good health and CMV-seropositive. Sequencing was done on a sample of PBMCs. V is TRBV29-1 and J is TRBJ2-6, with TRBD1 identical over 9 bases. In DNA form, the CDR3 reads TGCAGCGTGCCGGGACAGGGTACTGGGGCCAACGTCCTGACTTTC. This sequence encodes CSVPGQGTGANVLTF.